Listed below are T cell receptor beta chains from one sample, sequenced in a study of sequential checkpoint blockade in melanoma. Only in-frame clones appear in the TCRdb table, and some are missing; sequencing was by immunoSEQ multiplex PCR. Altogether over 25,000 clones are present, approximately 77% being singletons, with the ten largest covering around a sixth. The sequencing used CD8+ T cells sorted from blood (inferred from file names), collected from a patient given nivolumab and ipilimumab in sequence. These TCRs come from a human donor with melanoma. CDR3s include the opening cysteine and the closing phenylalanine or tryptophan. Each record gives: D gene, clone size, J gene, V gene, CDR3 length, CDR3 protein, CDR3 DNA. The D gene is left open where the match is weak. The size entry is marked missing in some rows and otherwise reads once, few, many or a size class.

D: TRBD1; size: once; J: TRBJ1-5; V: TRBV28; length: 14; CDR3: CASSLRGQSRGQFF; DNA: TGTGCCAGCAGTCTAAGAGGACAGAGTAGGGGGCAGTTTTTT
D: .; size: few; J: TRBJ2-5; V: TRBV2; length: 15; CDR3: CASSFYGGQGETQYF; DNA: TGTGCCAGCAGTTTCTATGGGGGCCAGGGAGAGACCCAGTACTTC
D: TRBD1; size: .; J: TRBJ1-1; V: TRBV27; length: 16; CDR3: CASRPGQGAIDSEAFF; DNA: TGTGCCAGCAGACCGGGACAGGGGGCAATTGACTCTGAAGCTTTCTTT
D: TRBD2; size: .; J: TRBJ2-5; V: TRBV2; length: 15; CDR3: CASSGLAGDQETQYF; DNA: TGTGCCAGCAGTGGACTAGCGGGAGACCAAGAGACCCAGTACTTC
D: .; size: .; J: TRBJ2-1; V: TRBV9; length: 12; CDR3: CASSVGSAEQFF; DNA: TGTGCCAGCAGCGTCGGGTCCGCTGAGCAGTTCTTC
D: TRBD1; size: .; J: TRBJ1-4; V: TRBV5-8; length: 18; CDR3: CASSLAGGQIATNEKLFF; DNA: TGTGCCAGCAGCTTGGCCGGGGGACAGATTGCAACTAATGAAAAACTGTTTTTT
D: .; size: .; J: TRBJ1-1; V: TRBV6-5; length: 14; CDR3: CASSFQGWNTEAFF; DNA: TGTGCCAGCAGTTTTCAGGGGTGGAACACTGAAGCTTTCTTT
D: .; size: .; J: TRBJ1-1; V: TRBV6-5; length: 13; CDR3: CASSYAPITEAFF; DNA: TGTGCCAGCAGTTACGCGCCCATCACTGAAGCTTTCTTT
D: TRBD2; size: .; J: TRBJ2-3; V: TRBV5-1; length: 16; CDR3: CASSPRLAGTTDTQYF; DNA: TGCGCCAGCAGCCCGCGTCTAGCGGGGACCACAGATACGCAGTATTTT
D: .; size: .; J: TRBJ2-3; V: TRBV7-9; length: 15; CDR3: CASLWAGLRTDTQYF; DNA: TGTGCCAGCTTATGGGCAGGGTTAAGGACAGATACGCAGTATTTT
D: TRBD2; size: .; J: TRBJ2-7; V: TRBV6-5; length: 15; CDR3: CASSPGLAGLLEQYF; DNA: TGTGCCAGCAGCCCCGGACTAGCGGGGTTATTAGAGCAGTACTTC
D: .; size: .; J: TRBJ2-1; V: TRBV27; length: 15; CDR3: CASSRSFRARGEQFF; DNA: TGTGCCAGCAGCCGCTCCTTTCGGGCCCGGGGGGAGCAGTTCTTC
D: TRBD2; size: .; J: TRBJ2-7; V: TRBV9; length: 15; CDR3: CASSVGASGTYEQYF; DNA: TGTGCCAGCAGCGTAGGGGCTAGCGGGACCTACGAGCAGTACTTC
D: .; size: .; J: TRBJ2-3; V: TRBV28; length: 14; CDR3: CASSISGTTDTQYF; DNA: TGTGCCAGCAGTATTTCCGGGACAACAGATACGCAGTATTTT
D: TRBD1; size: .; J: TRBJ2-5; V: TRBV4-1; length: 15; CDR3: CASSVQTGGQETQYF; DNA: TGCGCCAGCAGCGTGCAGACAGGGGGCCAAGAGACCCAGTACTTC
D: .; size: .; J: TRBJ2-7; V: TRBV7-9; length: 14; CDR3: CASSWALLSYEQYF; DNA: TGTGCCAGCAGCTGGGCACTCCTCTCCTACGAGCAGTACTTC
D: TRBD1; size: .; J: TRBJ2-7; V: TRBV9; length: 14; CDR3: CASSPRDRGNEQYF; DNA: TGTGCCAGCAGCCCCCGGGACAGGGGGAACGAGCAGTACTTC
D: TRBD2; size: .; J: TRBJ2-7; V: TRBV13; length: 16; CDR3: CASSLIREGTEGEQYF; DNA: TGTGCCAGCAGCCTTATACGGGAGGGGACGGAGGGCGAGCAGTACTTC
D: .; size: .; J: TRBJ2-7; V: TRBV7-9; length: 13; CDR3: CASSLVNTYEQYF; DNA: TGTGCCAGCAGCCTTGTTAACACCTACGAGCAGTACTTC
D: TRBD1; size: .; J: TRBJ2-7; V: TRBV27; length: 12; CDR3: CASSPGGYEQYF; DNA: TGTGCCAGCAGCCCAGGGGGCTACGAGCAGTACTTC
D: .; size: .; J: TRBJ1-1; V: TRBV6-5; length: 13; CDR3: CASSRGMNTEAFF; DNA: TGTGCCAGCAGTCGCGGAATGAACACTGAAGCTTTCTTT
D: .; size: .; J: TRBJ2-2; V: TRBV7-4; length: 16; CDR3: CASSPRLVTNTGELFF; DNA: TGTGCCAGCAGCCCGAGACTAGTAACGAACACCGGGGAGCTGTTTTTT
D: TRBD1; size: once; J: TRBJ2-7; V: TRBV28; length: 14; CDR3: CASSLYRGRYEQYF; DNA: TGTGCCAGCAGTTTATACAGGGGGCGGTACGAGCAGTACTTC
D: TRBD1; size: .; J: TRBJ2-7; V: TRBV18; length: 16; CDR3: CASSPNPGTASYEQYF; DNA: TGTGCCAGCTCACCCAACCCCGGGACAGCCTCCTACGAGCAGTACTTC
D: .; size: .; J: TRBJ2-3; V: TRBV27; length: 16; CDR3: CASSFFWTRGADTQYF; DNA: TGTGCCAGCAGTTTCTTTTGGACCCGCGGGGCAGATACGCAGTATTTT
D: .; size: .; J: TRBJ1-4; V: TRBV6-1; length: 15; CDR3: CASSGAVDMDEKLFF; DNA: TGTGCCAGCAGTGGGGCTGTCGATATGGATGAAAAACTGTTTTTT
D: TRBD2; size: .; J: TRBJ2-1; V: TRBV2; length: 15; CDR3: CASSEWGGRAGEQFF; DNA: TGTGCCAGCAGTGAATGGGGCGGGAGGGCCGGTGAGCAGTTCTTC
D: .; size: .; J: TRBJ2-1; V: TRBV7-6; length: 15; CDR3: CASSSTRLAYNEQFF; DNA: TGTGCCAGCAGCTCGACTCGTCTAGCCTACAATGAGCAGTTCTTC
D: TRBD1; size: .; J: TRBJ1-1; V: TRBV12-5; length: 14; CDR3: CASGLGQGGSEAFF; DNA: TGTGCTAGTGGTTTAGGACAGGGGGGGTCTGAAGCTTTCTTT
D: TRBD1; size: .; J: TRBJ2-7; V: TRBV27; length: 16; CDR3: CASSFGTGGARPEQYF; DNA: TGTGCCAGCAGTTTTGGGACAGGGGGCGCGAGGCCCGAGCAGTACTTC
D: TRBD1; size: .; J: TRBJ2-3; V: TRBV7-2; length: 16; CDR3: CASSWGARQGTDTQYF; DNA: TGTGCCAGCAGCTGGGGGGCTAGACAGGGGACAGATACGCAGTATTTT
D: TRBD1; size: .; J: TRBJ1-4; V: TRBV19; length: 14; CDR3: CASNDRGQGEKLFF; DNA: TGTGCCAGTAACGACAGGGGGCAGGGTGAAAAACTGTTTTTT
D: .; size: .; J: TRBJ2-7; V: TRBV20-1; length: 11; CDR3: CSAWDTYEQYF; DNA: TGCAGTGCCTGGGACACCTACGAGCAGTACTTC
D: .; size: .; J: TRBJ2-3; V: TRBV27; length: 16; CDR3: CASSPGIGYPPDTQYF; DNA: TGTGCCAGCTCACCGGGGATCGGGTATCCTCCAGATACGCAGTATTTT
D: .; size: few; J: TRBJ2-7; V: TRBV5-4; length: 13; CDR3: CASSFEGAYEQYF; DNA: TGTGCCAGCAGCTTCGAAGGGGCCTACGAGCAGTACTTC
D: TRBD1; size: few; J: TRBJ2-2; V: TRBV7-3; length: 14; CDR3: CASSLEQGTGELFF; DNA: TGTGCCAGCAGCTTAGAACAGGGGACCGGGGAGCTGTTTTTT
D: .; size: .; J: TRBJ2-7; V: TRBV7-9; length: 16; CDR3: CASSLTQGLYSYEQYF; DNA: TGTGCCAGCAGCCTAACCCAGGGGCTCTACTCCTACGAGCAGTACTTC